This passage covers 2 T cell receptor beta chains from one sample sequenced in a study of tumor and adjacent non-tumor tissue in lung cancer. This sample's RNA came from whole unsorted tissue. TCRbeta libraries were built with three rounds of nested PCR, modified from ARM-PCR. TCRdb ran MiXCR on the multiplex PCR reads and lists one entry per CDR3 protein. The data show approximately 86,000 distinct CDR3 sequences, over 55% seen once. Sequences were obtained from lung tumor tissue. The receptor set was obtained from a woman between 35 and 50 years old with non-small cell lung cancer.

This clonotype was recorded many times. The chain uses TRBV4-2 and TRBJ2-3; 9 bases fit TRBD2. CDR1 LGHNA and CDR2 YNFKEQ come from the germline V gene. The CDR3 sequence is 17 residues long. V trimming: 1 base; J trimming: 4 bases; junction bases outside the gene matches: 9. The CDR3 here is CASSQVVAGDHADTQYF. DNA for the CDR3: TGTGCCAGCAGCCAAGTTGTAGCGGGAGATCATGCAGATACGCAGTATTTT.

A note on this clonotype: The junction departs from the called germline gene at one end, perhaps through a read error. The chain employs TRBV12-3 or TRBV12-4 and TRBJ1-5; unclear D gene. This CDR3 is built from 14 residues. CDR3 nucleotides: TGTGCCTGCAGTTTCGGGCAGATCAATCAGCCCCAGCATTTT. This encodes CACSFGQINQPQHF.